The clone carrying this T cell receptor beta chain was counted ten times or more. Its antigen remains unknown. The sample comes from a study of T cells in Graves' hyperthyroidism and ophthalmopathy. Study-wide points: Ophthalmopathy, which appeared later, was predicted by the model a median 6.5 months before onset.

Subjects aged 18 to 65 presented with newly diagnosed hyperthyroidism of less than 2 months' duration. Patients having uncontrolled infection, another autoimmune disease, pregnancy or lactation were not included. Trimming pared 4 bases from V and 7 bases from J, leaving 25 bases between. Germline loops: CDR1 SQVTM, CDR2 ANQGSEA. This CDR3 contains 16 residues. Amplified regions were TCR beta CDR3 sequences from RNA transcripts. An initial round of RT-PCR targeting the TCR CDR3 relied on the HTBI primer set. One entry per CDR3 protein, called by TCRdb with MiXCR from the multiplex PCR reads. The sample holds over 300,000 distinct CDR3 sequences, roughly 14% seen once.

This clonotype was obtained from a woman aged 60-70 years with Graves' hyperthyroidism. This chain connects TRBV29-1 to TRBJ2-5, with a tentative D call TRBD2 (7 bases). The sequenced sample was blood. The CDR3 here is CSVVAPGGQLEGTQYF. The CDR3 nucleotides read TGCAGCGTTGTGGCCCCGGGAGGACAGTTGGAAGGGACCCAGTACTTC.